This T cell receptor beta chain was captured by sequencing in a study of T cell repertoires in cytomegalovirus infection. Overall study: Public TCR beta signature analysis indicated the presence of both CMV infection and matching HLA type.

As for this clonotype: Its antigen is still unknown.

The ends were cut back, 3 bases at V and 5 bases at J, with 11 bases in the middle. This CDR3 is 13 amino acids long. CDR1 and CDR2 (germline): MDHEN, SYDVKM. MiXCR, applied by TCRdb to the reads, yields one record per CDR3 protein. This table holds hundreds of thousands of distinct CDR3 sequences, roughly 35% found once. Study-level points and caveats: Carriers of CMV and the relevant HLA type were discriminated by public TCR beta frequency. HLA-C-restricted CMV-specific TCR beta clonotypes prevailed in the ex vivo response.

The chain is built from TRBV28 and TRBJ2-7; D gene uncertain. The TCR sequence derives from a human donor in good health (CMV status not recorded). Some clones in this sample may be carry-over from other donors' samples. The sequenced sample was PBMCs. The CDR3 is CASSFGLLNEQYF. Here the CDR3 DNA reads TGTGCCAGCAGTTTCGGCTTGCTAAACGAGCAGTACTTC.